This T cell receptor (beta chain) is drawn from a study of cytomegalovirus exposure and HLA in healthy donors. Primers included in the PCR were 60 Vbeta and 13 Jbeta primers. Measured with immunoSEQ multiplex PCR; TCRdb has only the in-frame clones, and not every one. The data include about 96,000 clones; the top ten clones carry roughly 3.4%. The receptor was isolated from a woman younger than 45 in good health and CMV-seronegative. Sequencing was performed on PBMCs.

CDR3 loop: CASSVWTGENTEAFF. The CDR3 DNA follows: TGTGCCAGCAGCGTATGGACAGGGGAGAACACTGAAGCTTTCTTT. The J gene is TRBJ1-1, the V gene TRBV9; 9 nucleotides align to TRBD1. The germline gives CDR1 SGDLS, CDR2 YYNGEE. The CDR3 totals 15 residues. V was clipped by 1 base and J by 1 base; unmatched bases: 2.